This T cell receptor (beta chain) was captured by sequencing in a study of blood T cell repertoires in COVID-19. Libraries were prepared by immunoSEQ multiplex PCR; TCRdb keeps only in-frame clonotypes and omits some of them. The sample has approximately 350,000 clones, less than 90% seen once. Germline V gene data show CDR1 as SGHVS and CDR2 as FQNEAQ. Inclusive of both ends, the CDR3 amounts to 12 amino acids. A word on this clone: It is unclear where the CDR3 begins or ends on the DNA, so no DNA is shown, and the CDR3 is as TCRdb lists it.

Participants' reported clinical history set cohort assignment. Recovered participants had two consecutive negative NP/OP PCR tests, healthcare professional clearance, or symptom resolution. This clonotype was sampled from a woman aged 25 to 39 who had recovered from COVID-19. V gene TRBV7-8 combines with J gene TRBJ1-2. The sequencing sample was made of PBMCs or T cells enriched from blood (not recorded which). The CDR3: CASSPRFGLGTF.